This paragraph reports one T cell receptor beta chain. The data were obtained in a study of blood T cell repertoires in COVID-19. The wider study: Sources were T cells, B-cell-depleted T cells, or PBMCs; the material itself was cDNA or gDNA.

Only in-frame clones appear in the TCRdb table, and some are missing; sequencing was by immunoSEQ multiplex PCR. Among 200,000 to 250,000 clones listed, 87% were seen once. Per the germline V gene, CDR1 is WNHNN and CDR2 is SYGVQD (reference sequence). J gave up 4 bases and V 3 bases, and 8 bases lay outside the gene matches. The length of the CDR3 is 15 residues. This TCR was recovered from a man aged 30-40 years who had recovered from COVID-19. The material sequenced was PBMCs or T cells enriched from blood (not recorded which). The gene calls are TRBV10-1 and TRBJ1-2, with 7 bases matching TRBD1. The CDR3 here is CASSDSARGVYGYTF. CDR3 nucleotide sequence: TGCGCCAGCAGTGACTCTGCCAGGGGGGTCTATGGCTACACCTTC.